The clone carrying this T cell receptor (beta chain) was counted a few times. Its antigen is unidentified. V shed 1 base and J shed 16 bases, with 17 bases lying between them. CDR3 length: 12 amino acids. Looked up from germline, CDR1 is SQVTM and CDR2 is ANQGSEA. RNA, once extracted, was reverse transcribed into cDNA for use as the sequencing template. The method was immunoSEQ multiplex PCR; TCRdb's version includes in-frame clones alone and lacks a portion of them. The sample consists of around 150,000 clones, approximately 62% of them appearing once. The treatment denotes: oral pan-JAK inhibitor, 5-10 mg twice daily. Lesional scalp punch biopsies and peripheral blood were collected from alopecia areata patients. The data belong to a study of CD8+ T cells in alopecia areata. Regarding the study as a whole: Among the 100 top clones, expanded CD8+ clones, like scalp clonality, were significantly decreased by tofacitinib. Just one nonresponder means the tie between baseline CD8+ expansion and response stays uncertain. A great number of expanded lesional clones endured in scalp and blood during tofacitinib.

The TCR was taken from a human donor with alopecia areata. The chain combines TRBV29-1 with TRBJ2-1, with D unresolved. Sample: CD4+ T cells sorted from blood, taken at week 24, from a patient treated with tofacitinib. CDR3 nucleotide sequence: TGCAGCGTTGAAGCTAGGCCTACCCTAGGCTTCTTC. Protein sequence: CSVEARPTLGFF.